A single sample gave rise to the 26 T cell receptor beta chains below, sequenced in a study of cytomegalovirus exposure and HLA in healthy donors. PCR was performed using 60 Vbeta and 13 Jbeta primers. Produced via immunoSEQ multiplex PCR; TCRdb's table is partial and in-frame only. The sample lists about 140,000 clones; 73% were seen once. The sequenced sample was PBMCs. The receptors originated from a human donor in good health.

The J gene is TRBJ2-2, the V gene TRBV7-2; 9 positions match TRBD1. V was clipped by 5 bases and J by 7 bases; unmatched bases: 8. Germline loops: CDR1 SGHTA, CDR2 FQGNSA. The CDR3 is 15 amino acids. CDR3 DNA sequence: TGTGCCAGCAGCGAATACAGGGGGCGCATCGGGGAGCTGTTTTTT. Translating gives CASSEYRGRIGELFF.

The chain links TRBV18 to TRBJ1-4; no reliable D call. The CDR3 is 13 amino acids. Looked up from germline, CDR1 is KGHSH and CDR2 is LQKENI. V was cut by 4 bases and J by 8 bases, with 11 bases left in between. CDR3 sequence: CASSRTSGEKLFF. The CDR3 nucleotides are TGTGCCAGCTCACGAACATCGGGGGAAAAACTGTTTTTT.

The rearrangement joins TRBV27 to TRBJ2-1, with D possibly matching TRBD1 (5 bases). V was clipped by 8 bases and J by 8 bases, with 16 bases between them. Germline CDR1 and CDR2: MNHEY and SMNVEV (reference sequence). The CDR3 consists of 13 residues. The CDR3, as DNA: TGTGCCAGCCGGCAAAACCCCAGGGATGAGCAGTTCTTC. This encodes CASRQNPRDEQFF.

The chain couples TRBV2 to TRBJ1-1; 10 positions agree with TRBD1. J lost 3 bases, V lost 5 bases, and 6 bases had no gene match. From germline, CDR1 is SNHLY and CDR2 FYNNEI. The CDR3 spans 15 residues. In DNA, the CDR3 is TGTGCCAGCAGTCCTGGACAGGGGGGGCACACTGAAGCTTTCTTT. Amino acid sequence: CASSPGQGGHTEAFF.

The J gene is TRBJ2-1, the V gene TRBV15, with D possibly TRBD2 on 6 matching bases. CDR3 length equals 14 residues. Germline CDR1 and CDR2: LNHNV and YYDKDF (reference sequence). The V and J ends lost 1 base and 4 bases respectively, with 8 bases between them. Here the CDR3 reads CATSRGGGYNEQFF. In DNA, the CDR3 is TGTGCCACCAGCAGAGGTGGAGGGTACAATGAGCAGTTCTTC.

This rearrangement joins TRBV7-3 to TRBJ2-3; 8 bases line up with TRBD1. The trim removed 5 bases at V and 2 bases at J, leaving 6 bases unmatched. The CDR3 is 15 amino acids. Germline CDR1 is SGHTA and CDR2 is FQGTGA. The CDR3 region is CASSPTGAFTDTQYF. Here the CDR3 DNA reads TGTGCCAGCAGCCCGACAGGGGCCTTCACAGATACGCAGTATTTT. Drawing the rest from reference TRBV7-3 and TRBJ2-3, the complete variable domain is GAGVSQTPSNKVTEKGKYVELRCDPISGHTALYWYRQSLGQGPEFLIYFQGTGAADDSGLPNDRFFAVRPEGSVSTLKIQRTERGDSAVYLCASSPTGAFTDTQYFGPGTRLTVL.

CDR3 residues: CASSKPLTGYDETQYF. CDR3 coding DNA: TGTGCCAGCAGCAAACCGTTGACAGGGTATGATGAGACCCAGTACTTC. V gene TRBV21-1 combines with J gene TRBJ2-5; no DNA check was done on the table's D call, TRBD1. TRBV21-1 is a pseudogene. There are 16 residues in the CDR3.

This clone was seen once. This chain links TRBV1 with TRBJ1-4; the table's D call, TRBD1, has no DNA check behind it. TRBV1 is deemed a pseudogene. CDR3 length: 15 amino acids. The chain's CDR3 is CTSRRLTSKGEKLFF. The CDR3 DNA follows: TGCACCAGCCGAAGACTGACATCCAAGGGGGAAAAACTGTTTTTT.

V usage is TRBV6-6 and J usage is TRBJ2-1; D is unclear. CDR1 MNHNY and CDR2 SVGAGI come from the germline V gene (reference sequence). The CDR3 is 12 residues long. Trimming removed 7 bases from V and 10 bases from J, with 14 bases in between. The DNA of the CDR3 is TGTGCCAGCATGGCCTCCCAGATAGAGCAGTTCTTC. Translating gives CASMASQIEQFF.

This clone was detected only once. V is TRBV6-1 and J is TRBJ2-3; TRBD1 matches at 7 bases. The CDR3 runs 14 residues. The V gene end was trimmed by 7 bases and the J gene end by 0 bases; junction bases not matched to a gene: 4. Germline loops: CDR1 MNHNS, CDR2 SASEGT. The CDR3 DNA is TGTGCCAGCACGGGACAGACTAGCACAGATACGCAGTATTTT. Translation gives CASTGQTSTDTQYF.

This chain's CDR3 is CASSAGVPSGNTIYF. In DNA form, the CDR3 reads TGTGCCAGCAGTGCAGGGGTACCCTCTGGAAACACCATATATTTT. The rearrangement joins TRBV28 to TRBJ1-3; the D gene is possibly TRBD1 (6 bases). V lost 5 bases and J 0 bases, leaving 11 bases between the germline ends. Per germline, CDR1 MDHEN and CDR2 SYDVKM. This CDR3 has 15 residues.

About this clone: At one of its ends the junction is not consistent with the germline gene, which may arise from a read error. The V gene is TRBV7-9, the J gene TRBJ2-2; 10 positions match TRBD2. Germline V gene sequence: CDR1 SEHNR, CDR2 FQNEAQ (reference sequence). The CDR3 sequence is 18 residues long. The CDR3 loop reads CSSSLVILAGRNTGELFF. The CDR3 DNA reads TGTTCCAGCAGCTTAGTGATACTAGCGGGGCGGAACACCGGGGAGCTGTTTTTT.

This clone was seen a handful of times. The chain couples TRBV29-1 to TRBJ2-5, with 10 positions matching TRBD2. This CDR3 is built from 13 residues. CDR1 and CDR2 from the germline V gene are SQVTM and ANQGSEA. Trimming cost V 6 bases and J 5 bases; bases outside gene matches: 6. CDR3 sequence reads: CSVASGSMETQYF. The CDR3 nucleotides are TGCAGCGTAGCTAGCGGGAGTATGGAGACCCAGTACTTC.

V usage is TRBV7-6 and J usage is TRBJ1-5, with D possibly TRBD1 on 5 matching bases. The CDR3 totals 16 residues. Between the trimmed V and J ends, which lost 3 bases and 2 bases, there was a span of 14 bases. Germline CDR1 reads SGHVS; CDR2 reads FNYEAQ. The CDR3 DNA follows: TGTGCCAGCAGCTTTTGGGGGAGGGCGTGCAATCAGCCCCAGCATTTT. Its protein product is CASSFWGRACNQPQHF. The full variable domain, completed using reference TRBV7-6 and TRBJ1-5, is GAGVSQSPRYKVTKRGQDVALRCDPISGHVSLYWYRQALGQGPEFLTYFNYEAQQDKSGLPNDRFSAERPEGSISTLTIQRTEQRDSAMYRCASSFWGRACNQPQHFGDGTRLSIL.

This chain joins TRBV27 and TRBJ2-7; unclear D gene. The germline V and J ends were trimmed by 4 bases and 3 bases, with 4 bases remaining between them. CDR3 size: 11 residues. Per the germline V gene, CDR1 is MNHEY and CDR2 is SMNVEV (reference sequence). The CDR3 region has the DNA TGTGCCAGCAGTTCCAACTACGAGCAGTACTTC. Protein: CASSSNYEQYF.

The chain uses TRBV2 and TRBJ1-6; tentatively, D is TRBD1 (6 bases). Per germline, CDR1 SNHLY and CDR2 FYNNEI. Deletions cut 4 bases from V and 7 bases from J, with 14 bases between. CDR3 length equals 15 residues. Written as DNA, the CDR3 is TGTGCCAGCAGTGCTGGCCTTACAGGGAATTCACCCCTCCACTTT. Its translation is CASSAGLTGNSPLHF. Based on the CDR3 plus reference TRBV2 and TRBJ1-6, the full variable domain is EPEVTQTPSHQVTQMGQEVILRCVPISNHLYFYWYRQILGQKVEFLVSFYNNEISEKSEIFDDQFSVERPDGSNFTLKIRSTKLEDSAMYFCASSAGLTGNSPLHFGNGTRLTVT.

DNA for the CDR3: TGTGCCTGGAGTGCCAATTACAATGAGCAGTTCTTC. Its translation is CAWSANYNEQFF. The V gene is TRBV30, the J gene TRBJ2-1; D unclear. The CDR3 length is 12 residues. V lost 1 base and J 4 bases, leaving 5 bases between the germline ends. Germline V gene lookup returns CDR1 GTSNPN and CDR2 SVGIG (reference sequence).

The gene calls are TRBV4-1 and TRBJ2-1; TRBD2 might be the D (5 bases). V was clipped by 1 base and J by 5 bases, with 9 bases between them. The CDR3 sequence is 14 residues long. CDR1 MGHRA and CDR2 YSYEKL come from the germline V gene. The CDR3 DNA reads TGCGCCAGCAGCCAAGTCGGGGAGAACAATGAGCAGTTCTTC. It yields the protein CASSQVGENNEQFF.

This clone occurred a few times. This chain links TRBV5-4 with TRBJ1-1, with 10 nucleotides matching TRBD1. Germline CDR1 SGHNT, CDR2 YYREEE (reference sequence). Germline trimming cut 5 bases from V and 4 bases from J; bases unmatched to any gene: 2. The CDR3 extends over 13 amino acids. CDR3 bases: TGTGCCAGCAGGACAGGGGGCGTCACTGAAGCTTTCTTT. Its translation: CASRTGGVTEAFF.

V is TRBV6-1 and J is TRBJ2-6, with a weak D call TRBD1 (5 bases). Trimming left V 6 bases short and J 4 bases short, with 13 bases between. Germline V gene data show CDR1 as MNHNS and CDR2 as SASEGT. The CDR3 runs to 15 residues. The CDR3 bases are TGTGCCAGCAGGGGCAGGGTAAAGGGGGCCAACGTCCTGACTTTC. It is translated as CASRGRVKGANVLTF.

This clone was detected only a few times. The genes are TRBV28 and TRBJ2-7; 9 positions match TRBD1. Trimming removed 8 bases from V and 3 bases from J; junction bases left unmatched: 8. The CDR3 covers 14 residues. The germline V gene has CDR1 MDHEN and CDR2 SYDVKM. The CDR3 protein is CASRFGGQGYEQYF. Here the CDR3 DNA reads TGTGCCAGCCGGTTCGGGGGACAGGGCTACGAGCAGTACTTC.

This clone showed up just a few times. This chain links TRBV6-1 with TRBJ1-6, with 7 bases aligning to TRBD1. Losses at the gene ends were 5 bases for V and 7 bases for J; bases not matched to a gene: 5. This CDR3 region has 14 residues. CDR1 MNHNS and CDR2 SASEGT come from the germline V gene. CDR3 DNA sequence: TGTGCCAGCAGTCCTCAAGGGGGCAATTCACCCCTCCACTTT. It specifies CASSPQGGNSPLHF.

The CDR3 loop reads CASSLYRGNEQFF. The CDR3 nucleotides are TGTGCCAGCAGCTTATACCGAGGCAATGAGCAGTTCTTC. The chain combines TRBV7-3 with TRBJ2-1; D uncertain. Germline lookup yields CDR1 SGHTA and CDR2 FQGTGA. The CDR3 runs 13 residues. The V and J ends lost 2 bases and 6 bases respectively, with 8 bases between them.

V usage is TRBV7-3 and J usage is TRBJ1-1; D unclear. Deletions cut 1 base from V and 1 base from J, with 4 bases between. Per the germline V gene, CDR1 is SGHTA and CDR2 is FQGTGA. The CDR3 length is 13 residues. In DNA form, the CDR3 reads TGTGCCAGCAGCTTAATCCGGAACACTGAAGCTTTCTTT. It specifies CASSLIRNTEAFF.

The J gene is TRBJ2-5, the V gene TRBV10-1, with 7 positions matching TRBD2. This CDR3 comprises 13 residues. V was clipped by 4 bases and J by 5 bases; unmatched bases: 4. Germline CDR1 and CDR2: WNHNN and SYGVQD (reference sequence). The CDR3 bases are TGCGCCAGCAGTGCGGGGGGACGGGAGACCCAGTACTTC. Residues: CASSAGGRETQYF.

The chain is built from TRBV7-9 and TRBJ2-7; TRBD2 matches 8 bases. CDR1 SEHNR and CDR2 FQNEAQ come from the germline V gene (reference sequence). The CDR3 is 14 amino acids. J lost 3 bases, V lost 4 bases, and 5 bases had no gene match. The chain's CDR3 is CASSYPGGNYEQYF. In DNA, the CDR3 is TGTGCCAGCAGCTATCCGGGAGGGAACTACGAGCAGTACTTC.